The present entry profiles one TCR beta chain with its context. Antigen specificity is unknown. The sample is drawn from a study of T cells expressing NK-cell markers. Study-wide context: Repertoires of TCR beta were obtained from T cells sorted as CD3+CD56+NKG2C+, CD3+CD56+NKG2C- and CD3+CD56-NKG2C+. General study findings and limits: Whether expanded NKG2C+ T cell clones recognized HCMV stayed uncertain. The dominant NKG2C+ clonotypes represented about 1.0-8% of CD8+ T cells in over 5 donors.

With the 5' RACE reads reprocessed, TCRdb shows one record per CDR3 protein and no DNA. In all, the sample yields roughly 390,000 distinct CDR3 sequences. The CDR3 sequence is 16 residues long. The sample consisted of blood T cells: a sorted CD56 or NKG2C T cell subset, CD4+ or CD8+ T cells, or bulk PBMC T cells (not recorded which). V and J are TRBV12-3 or TRBV12-4 and TRBJ2-7; lacking DNA, the TRBD2 call made by TCRdb goes unchecked. The source of this sequence is a man aged 18 to 70 in good health. CDR3: CASSPLAGGLGYEQYF.